The 28 T cell receptor beta chains reported below all come from one sample, sequenced in a study of cytomegalovirus exposure and HLA in healthy donors. The assay was immunoSEQ multiplex PCR, and TCRdb's table has in-frame clones only and misses some. The sample has roughly 150,000 clones, approximately 91% seen once. Sequences were obtained from PBMCs. These receptors were obtained from a woman under 30 in good health and CMV-seropositive.

The rearrangement uses TRBV5-1 and TRBJ1-1, with a weak D call TRBD1 (5 bases). The V gene's germline CDR1 is SGHRS and CDR2 YFSETQ. This CDR3 region has 14 residues. Trimming cost V 1 base and J 3 bases, with 10 bases left between them. CDR3 DNA: TGCGCCAGCAGCTTGTTGGGAGGGGACACTGAAGCTTTCTTT. Its translation: CASSLLGGDTEAFF.

The chain employs TRBV28 and TRBJ2-7; TRBD1 matches 7 bases. Per germline, CDR1 MDHEN and CDR2 SYDVKM. Unmatched junction bases numbered 1, after V lost 5 bases and J lost 6 bases. The CDR3 contains 11 residues. This CDR3 is CASSTGAEQYF. For the CDR3, the DNA is TGTGCCAGCAGTACAGGGGCCGAGCAGTACTTC. Full variable domain (rest looked up from reference TRBV28 and TRBJ2-7): DVKVTQSSRYLVKRTGEKVFLECVQDMDHENMFWYRQDPGLGLRLIYFSYDVKMKEKGDIPEGYSVSREKKERFSLILESASTNQTSMYLCASSTGAEQYFGPGTRLTVT.

The chain joins TRBV4-1 to TRBJ2-7; 9 bases line up with TRBD2. J was trimmed by 3 bases and V by 0 bases; bases with no gene match: 6. Looked up from germline, CDR1 is MGHRA and CDR2 is YSYEKL. The CDR3 runs 16 residues. The CDR3 protein is CASSQEAGGPFYEQYF. The CDR3, as DNA: TGCGCCAGCAGCCAAGAAGCGGGAGGCCCCTTCTACGAGCAGTACTTC.

The chain uses TRBV19 and TRBJ1-2; 10 bases map to TRBD1. Germline V gene data show CDR1 as LNHDA and CDR2 as SQIVND (reference sequence). The J segment lost 8 bases and the V segment lost 9 bases, leaving 9 bases of the junction unmatched. The CDR3 sequence is 13 residues long. The CDR3 spells CASHLTGGWGYTF. The CDR3, as DNA: TGTGCCAGCCACCTGACAGGGGGCTGGGGCTACACCTTC.

The chain recombines TRBV29-1 with TRBJ1-3, with D hard to call. CDR3 size: 13 residues. V gave up 4 bases and J gave up 7 bases, with 14 bases separating them. Germline V CDR1 and CDR2: SQVTM, ANQGSEA. The CDR3 DNA reads TGCAGCGTTGGAGACAAAACGGGGAACACCATATATTTT. This codes for CSVGDKTGNTIYF.

The chain is built from TRBV4-1 and TRBJ2-2; 8 bases are shared with TRBD1. V shed 6 bases and J 7 bases; nucleotides not matched to a gene: 13. The CDR3 covers 16 residues. The germline V gene encodes CDR1 MGHRA and CDR2 YSYEKL. CDR3 sequence: CASRPGQAFAGGELFF. CDR3 DNA: TGCGCCAGCAGACCGGGACAGGCCTTTGCGGGCGGGGAGCTGTTTTTT.

V is TRBV5-1 and J is TRBJ2-3, with 8 bases aligning to TRBD2. CDR1 SGHRS and CDR2 YFSETQ come from the germline V gene. V shed 2 bases and J 6 bases; nucleotides not matched to a gene: 11. The CDR3 is made up of 16 amino acids. The CDR3 sequence is CASSLILAEGIDTQYF. For the CDR3, the DNA is TGCGCCAGCAGCTTAATACTAGCGGAGGGCATTGATACGCAGTATTTT.

The chain is built from TRBV29-1 and TRBJ2-5; D is possibly TRBD1 (5 bases). V was trimmed by 4 bases and J by 4 bases, leaving 16 bases between them. The CDR3 has 14 amino acids. Per the germline V gene, CDR1 is SQVTM and CDR2 is ANQGSEA. The CDR3 DNA sequence: TGCAGCGTTGTGGGGCAGGCGCTAGGAGAGACCCAGTACTTC. It yields the protein CSVVGQALGETQYF.

This chain uses TRBV5-1 with TRBJ1-2; weak D call: TRBD1 (5 bases). Trimming left V 0 bases short and J 0 bases short, with 12 bases between. CDR1 and CDR2 (germline): SGHRS, YFSETQ. The CDR3 runs to 16 residues. This CDR3 is CASSLASGKTNYGYTF. For the CDR3, the DNA is TGCGCCAGCAGCTTGGCTTCAGGGAAAACTAACTATGGCTACACCTTC.

V is TRBV25-1 and J is TRBJ1-1; D possibly corresponds to TRBD1 (5 bases). Trimming shortened V by 1 base and J by 8 bases, and 14 bases separated the two germline ends. This CDR3 is 14 amino acids long. CDR1 MGHDK and CDR2 SYGVNS come from the germline V gene. CDR3 amino acids: CASSELGRGVEAFF. The DNA for the CDR3 is TGTGCCAGCAGTGAATTGGGGCGGGGGGTCGAAGCTTTCTTT.

The rearrangement links TRBV25-1 to TRBJ2-7, with a weak D call TRBD1 (6 bases). V lost 1 base and J lost 5, with 15 bases in between. This CDR3 is built from 15 residues. From germline, CDR1 is MGHDK and CDR2 SYGVNS. The CDR3 DNA is TGTGCCAGCAGTGAATTGGGGGAGCAGGGGAACGAGCAGTACTTC. Translating gives CASSELGEQGNEQYF.

V is TRBV11-2 and J is TRBJ2-7; possibly TRBD2 for D (5 bases). The CDR3 is made up of 14 amino acids. The germline V gene has CDR1 SGHAT and CDR2 FQNNGV. V was shortened by 1 base and J by 2 bases, with 9 bases between the two germline ends. The CDR3 loop is CASSLVSGTYEQYF. The CDR3 DNA is TGTGCCAGCAGCTTAGTGTCCGGGACCTACGAGCAGTACTTC.

The genes are TRBV7-9 and TRBJ2-7; D gene uncertain. Germline values: CDR1 SEHNR, CDR2 FQNEAQ (reference sequence). Trimming took 3 bases from V and 2 from J, leaving 11 bases between them. CDR3 length: 14 residues. The CDR3 DNA sequence: TGTGCCAGCAGCTTTAACTACCAGACCTACGAGCAGTACTTC. Its protein product is CASSFNYQTYEQYF.

This chain links TRBV19 with TRBJ2-2; D perhaps matches TRBD2 (6 bases). The CDR3 length is 16 residues. V lost 6 bases and J lost 0, with 14 bases in between. CDR1 is LNHDA and CDR2 is SQIVND in the germline V gene (reference sequence). The CDR3 coding sequence is TGTGCCAGTAGCGGGACCCGGGGGTCGAACACCGGGGAGCTGTTTTTT. Translation: CASSGTRGSNTGELFF.

J is TRBJ2-1 and V is TRBV2; perhaps TRBD2 as D (5 bases). This CDR3 region has 13 residues. The V end was cut by 6 bases, the J end by 5 bases, with 11 bases between. In germline, CDR1 is SNHLY, CDR2 FYNNEI. CDR3 in DNA: TGTGCCAGCAGCGTTGGACTGAACAATGAGCAGTTCTTC. Translating gives CASSVGLNNEQFF.

The rearrangement links TRBV29-1 to TRBJ1-5, with 9 bases matching TRBD1. The CDR3 has 14 residues. The J segment lost 2 bases and the V segment lost 4 bases, leaving 3 bases of the junction unmatched. Looked up from germline, CDR1 is SQVTM and CDR2 is ANQGSEA. CDR3 coding DNA: TGCAGCGTTGCGGACAGGGGAGGCAATCAGCCCCAGCATTTT. It specifies CSVADRGGNQPQHF.

V and J are TRBV11-3 and TRBJ2-5; D perhaps matches TRBD2 (5 bases). This CDR3 region has 14 residues. Germline V gene sequence: CDR1 SGHNT, CDR2 YENEEA. V was pared by 5 bases and J by 3 bases, with 13 bases between. DNA of the CDR3: TGTGCCAGCAGCGTGTTTAGCGTGGAAGAGACCCAGTACTTC. It is translated as CASSVFSVEETQYF.

The rearrangement joins TRBV4-3 to TRBJ2-7; the match to TRBD2 covers 7 bases. The CDR3 totals 16 residues. CDR1 and CDR2 from the germline V gene are LGHNA and YSLEER. Trimming removed 0 bases from V and 0 bases from J; junction bases left unmatched: 5. The DNA of the CDR3 is TGCGCCAGCAGCCAAGATGGGAGGGGATCCTCCTACGAGCAGTACTTC. It translates to CASSQDGRGSSYEQYF.

The rearrangement uses TRBV6-5 and TRBJ1-5, with D maybe TRBD1 (6 bases). There are 15 residues in the CDR3. CDR1 and CDR2 (germline): MNHEY, SVGAGI. Trimming removed 5 bases from V and 2 bases from J, with 13 bases in between. The CDR3 region is CASSGNRDGNQPQHF. The DNA of the CDR3 is TGTGCCAGCAGTGGAAACAGGGACGGCAATCAGCCCCAGCATTTT.

The rearrangement uses TRBV7-8 and TRBJ2-7; D uncertain. The CDR3 extends over 14 amino acids. Trimming took 2 bases from V and 2 from J, leaving 10 bases between them. Germline V CDR1 and CDR2: SGHVS, FQNEAQ. The DNA of the CDR3 is TGTGCCAGCAGCTTACTTACGGTCACCTACGAGCAGTACTTC. It yields the protein CASSLLTVTYEQYF.

The J gene is TRBJ2-5, the V gene TRBV7-8; TRBD1 matches 7 bases. The germline gives CDR1 SGHVS, CDR2 FQNEAQ. The CDR3 extends over 13 amino acids. V lost 7 bases to trimming and J lost 5 bases; unmatched junction nucleotides: 7. CDR3 coding DNA: TGTGCCAGCATCCCAAGGGGGCCGGAGACCCAGTACTTC. It specifies CASIPRGPETQYF.

The table lists this clone with a few counts. V usage is TRBV10-3 and J usage is TRBJ2-2; TRBD1 is a possible D gene (6 bases). Germline lookup yields CDR1 ENHRY and CDR2 SYGVKD. This CDR3 comprises 13 residues. V gave up 7 bases and J gave up 3 bases, with 9 bases separating them. The CDR3 DNA reads TGTGCCATCACGGGACACGACACCGGGGAGCTGTTTTTT. This gives the protein CAITGHDTGELFF.

This chain links TRBV4-3 with TRBJ2-1; 7 bases are a match to TRBD1. The trim removed 0 bases at V and 7 bases at J, leaving 3 bases unmatched. The CDR3 extends over 14 amino acids. CDR1 LGHNA and CDR2 YSLEER come from the germline V gene. CDR3 coding DNA: TGCGCCAGCAGCCAAGAAGGGGGCTGGAATGAGCAGTTCTTC. Translation: CASSQEGGWNEQFF.

CDR3 sequence reads: CASSGDRGYEQYF. The DNA of the CDR3 is TGTGCCAGCAGTGGGGACAGGGGGTACGAGCAGTACTTC. The chain carries TRBV2 and TRBJ2-7; 11 bases are a match to TRBD1. With 4 bases clipped from V and 4 bases from J, the junction kept 0 bases outside the gene matches. CDR1 and CDR2 from the germline V gene are SNHLY and FYNNEI. The CDR3 length is 13 residues. The variable domain in full, completed from reference TRBV2 and TRBJ2-7, reads EPEVTQTPSHQVTQMGQEVILRCVPISNHLYFYWYRQILGQKVEFLVSFYNNEISEKSEIFDDQFSVERPDGSNFTLKIRSTKLEDSAMYFCASSGDRGYEQYFGPGTRLTVT.

The chain employs TRBV11-3 and TRBJ2-6, with 9 bases that match TRBD1. With 5 bases clipped from V and 0 bases from J, the junction kept 5 bases outside the gene matches. CDR1 is SGHNT and CDR2 is YENEEA in the germline V gene. CDR3 length equals 17 residues. CDR3: CASSPGTGTSGANVLTF. CDR3 DNA: TGTGCCAGCAGCCCCGGGACAGGGACCTCTGGGGCCAACGTCCTGACTTTC. Supplemented by reference TRBV11-3 and TRBJ2-6, the full variable domain reads EAGVVQSPRYKIIEKKQPVAFWCNPISGHNTLYWYLQNLGQGPELLIRYENEEAVDDSQLPKDRFSAERLKGVDSTLKIQPAELGDSAVYLCASSPGTGTSGANVLTFGAGSRLTVL.

The V call is TRBV6-5, the J call TRBJ2-1; D is uncertain. The germline V gene encodes CDR1 MNHEY and CDR2 SVGAGI. The CDR3 is 15 amino acids. V lost 4 bases to trimming and J lost 9 bases, with 19 bases between them. The chain's CDR3 is CASSSEPPISIEQFF. The CDR3 DNA reads TGTGCCAGCAGTTCCGAACCCCCTATAAGTATTGAGCAGTTCTTC.

This sequence joins TRBV5-1 and TRBJ2-3, with 8 bases aligning to TRBD2. This CDR3 comprises 17 residues. Germline V gene sequence: CDR1 SGHRS, CDR2 YFSETQ. Trimming took 2 bases from V and 0 from J; bases not matched to a gene: 8. The CDR3 spells CASSLAVLAGSTDTQYF. The CDR3 nucleotides read TGCGCCAGCAGCTTAGCCGTCCTAGCGGGCAGCACAGATACGCAGTATTTT.

The CDR3 protein is CASSGDRGLWQPQHF. CDR3 nucleotides: TGTGCCAGCAGCGGCGACAGGGGGCTTTGGCAGCCCCAGCATTTT. J is TRBJ1-5 and V is TRBV6-4; 10 nucleotides agree with TRBD1. This CDR3 has 15 amino acids. The junction had 9 bases not matched to a gene; V was cut back by 6 bases and J by 7 bases. CDR1 and CDR2 from the germline V gene are MRHNA and SNTAGT.